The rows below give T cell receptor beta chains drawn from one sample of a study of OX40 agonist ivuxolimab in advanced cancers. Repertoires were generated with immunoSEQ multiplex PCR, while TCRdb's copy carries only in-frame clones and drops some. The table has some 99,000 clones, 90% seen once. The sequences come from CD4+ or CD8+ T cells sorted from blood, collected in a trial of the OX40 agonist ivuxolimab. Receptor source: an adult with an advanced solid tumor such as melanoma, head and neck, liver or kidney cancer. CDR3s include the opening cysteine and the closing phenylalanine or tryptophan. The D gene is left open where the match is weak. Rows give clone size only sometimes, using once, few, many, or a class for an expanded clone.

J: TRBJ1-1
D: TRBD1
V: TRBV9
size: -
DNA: TGTGCCAGCAGTGCAAATCAGGGGGGGGCTGAAGCTTTCTTT
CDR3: CASSANQGGAEAFF

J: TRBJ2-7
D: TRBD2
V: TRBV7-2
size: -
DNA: TGTGCCAGCAGCTACCGACTAGCGGGGCCCTACGAGCAGTACTTC
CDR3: CASSYRLAGPYEQYF

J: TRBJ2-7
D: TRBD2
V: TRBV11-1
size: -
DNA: TGTACCAGCAGTTCTATAGCGGGAGAAACTGTCTACGAGCAGTACTTC
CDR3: CTSSSIAGETVYEQYF

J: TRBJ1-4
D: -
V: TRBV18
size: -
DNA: TGTGCCAGCTCACCAAGCAGGGATGAAAAACTGTTTTTT
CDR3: CASSPSRDEKLFF

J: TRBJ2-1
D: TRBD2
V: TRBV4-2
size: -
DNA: TGTGCCAGCAGCCGGGGGAGCGGGAGCAATGAGCAGTTCTTC
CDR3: CASSRGSGSNEQFF

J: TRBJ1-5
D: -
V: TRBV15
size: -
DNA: TGTGCCACCAGCAGAGGACTCGTTGACCAGCCCCAGCATTTT
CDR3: CATSRGLVDQPQHF

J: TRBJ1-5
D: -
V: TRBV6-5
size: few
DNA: TGTGCCAGCAGTGTCGTCCGGGATTCCAATCAGCCCCAGCATTTT
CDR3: CASSVVRDSNQPQHF

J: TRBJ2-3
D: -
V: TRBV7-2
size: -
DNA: TGTGCCAGCAGCTTAGATAGCGTAGCTAGCACAGATACGCAGTATTTT
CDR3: CASSLDSVASTDTQYF

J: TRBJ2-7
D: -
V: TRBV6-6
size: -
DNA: TGTGCCAGCAGTTACGGGAGTTGGGGTCTCGACGAGCAGTACTTC
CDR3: CASSYGSWGLDEQYF

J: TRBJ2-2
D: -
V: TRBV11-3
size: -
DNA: TGTGCCAGCAGCCTGGTCAACACCGGGGAGCTGTTTTTT
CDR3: CASSLVNTGELFF

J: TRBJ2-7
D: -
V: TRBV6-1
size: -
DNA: TGTGCCAGCAGTGAGGGGGGCGGGACAGTCGCCTACGAGCAGTACTTC
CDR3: CASSEGGGTVAYEQYF

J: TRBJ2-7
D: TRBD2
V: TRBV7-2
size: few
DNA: TGTGCCAGCAGCCCTAGGGGACTAGGGTACGACGAGCAGTACTTC
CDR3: CASSPRGLGYDEQYF

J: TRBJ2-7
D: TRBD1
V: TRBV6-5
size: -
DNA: TGTGCCAGCAGCCTCGGGACAGCGAATGGGGAGCAGTACTTC
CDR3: CASSLGTANGEQYF

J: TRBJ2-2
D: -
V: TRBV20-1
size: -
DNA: TGCAGTGTCGCGCTCTACGGGGAGCTGTTTTTT
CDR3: CSVALYGELFF

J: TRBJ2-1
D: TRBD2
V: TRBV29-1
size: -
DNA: TGCAGCGTTGGCACCTTTGCGGGAGGTAATGAGCAGTTCTTC
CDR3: CSVGTFAGGNEQFF

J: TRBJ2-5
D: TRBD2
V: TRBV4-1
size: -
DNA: TGCGCCAGCAGCCAAGATCCAGCGGGAGGGTCGTATAAAGAGACCCAGTACTTC
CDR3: CASSQDPAGGSYKETQYF

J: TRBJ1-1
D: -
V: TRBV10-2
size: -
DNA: TGCGCCAGCAGTGAGTCCTCAGACAGTTTCGCAGCTTTCTTT
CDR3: CASSESSDSFAAFF

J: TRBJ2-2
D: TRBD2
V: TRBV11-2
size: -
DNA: TGTGCCAGCAGCTTGCTAGCGGGAGGTTTCGCCGGGGAGCTGTTTTTT
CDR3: CASSLLAGGFAGELFF

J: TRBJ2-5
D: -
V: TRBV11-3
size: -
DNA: TGTGCCAGCAGCTTAGCCGGGAGCCATGAGACCCAGTACTTC
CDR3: CASSLAGSHETQYF

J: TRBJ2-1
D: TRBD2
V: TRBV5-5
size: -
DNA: TGTGCCAGCAGCTTGTACAGAGGGACTAGCGGGGGCAATGAGCAGTTCTTC
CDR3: CASSLYRGTSGGNEQFF

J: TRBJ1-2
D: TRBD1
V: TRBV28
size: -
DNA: TGTGCCAGCAGTTTATTGGGACAGGGGATATGGTATGGCTACACCTTC
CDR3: CASSLLGQGIWYGYTF

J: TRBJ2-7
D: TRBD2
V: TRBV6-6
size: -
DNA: TGTGCCAGCATTGGGACTAGCGGGAGTAGGGAGCAGTACTTC
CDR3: CASIGTSGSREQYF

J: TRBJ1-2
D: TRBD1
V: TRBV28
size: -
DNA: TGTGCCAGCAGTTCTCCGGACAGGGGGTCCTATGGCTACACCTTC
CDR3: CASSSPDRGSYGYTF

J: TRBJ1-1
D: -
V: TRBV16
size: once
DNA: TGTGCCAGCAGCCCTCCCCGAAACACTGAAGCTTTCTTT
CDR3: CASSPPRNTEAFF

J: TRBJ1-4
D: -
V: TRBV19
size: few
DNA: TGTGCCAGTACTGATACCGACAGGTCTAATGAAAAACTGTTTTTT
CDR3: CASTDTDRSNEKLFF

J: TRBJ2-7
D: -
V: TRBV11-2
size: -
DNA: TGTGCCAGCAGCTTAGGTTTCGAGCAGTACTTC
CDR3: CASSLGFEQYF

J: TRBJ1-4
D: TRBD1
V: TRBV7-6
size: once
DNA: TGTGCCAGCAGCTTAGCGACAGGGGGCAATGAAAAACTGTTTTTT
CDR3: CASSLATGGNEKLFF

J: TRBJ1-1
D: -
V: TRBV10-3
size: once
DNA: TGTGCCATCAAACCGGGCCAAACTGTCAGTGAAGCTTTCTTT
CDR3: CAIKPGQTVSEAFF

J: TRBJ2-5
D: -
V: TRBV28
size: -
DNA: TGTGCCAGCGGGTCGGTGGTGGCGCAGACCCAGTACTTC
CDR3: CASGSVVAQTQYF

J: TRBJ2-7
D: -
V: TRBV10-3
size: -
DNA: TGTGCCATCAGTGAGTCCTGGACGCCAACGGACTGGAGGTACGAGCAGTACTTC
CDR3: CAISESWTPTDWRYEQYF

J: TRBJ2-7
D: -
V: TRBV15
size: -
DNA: TGTGCCACCAGCAGAGACCCTGGAGGCGGTTACGAGCAGTACTTC
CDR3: CATSRDPGGGYEQYF

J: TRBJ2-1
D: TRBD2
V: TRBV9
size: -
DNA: TGTGCCAGCAGTATAACTAGCGGGATTCACAATGAGCAGTTCTTC
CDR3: CASSITSGIHNEQFF

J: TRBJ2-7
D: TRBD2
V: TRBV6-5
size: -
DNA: TGTGCCAGCAGTCTTTCTTCGGGACTAGCGGACGAGCAGTACTTC
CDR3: CASSLSSGLADEQYF

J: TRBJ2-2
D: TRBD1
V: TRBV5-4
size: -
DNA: TGTGCCAGCAGCCTGGACAGGGTGGGCACCGGGGAGCTGTTTTTT
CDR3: CASSLDRVGTGELFF

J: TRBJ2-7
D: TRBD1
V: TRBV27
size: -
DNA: TGTGCCAGCAGTTTCAGGGGGCGCTTCGAGCAGTACTTC
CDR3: CASSFRGRFEQYF

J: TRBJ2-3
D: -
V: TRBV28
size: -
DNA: TGTGCCAGCAGGTCGCAGGGGGATACGCAGTATTTT
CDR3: CASRSQGDTQYF

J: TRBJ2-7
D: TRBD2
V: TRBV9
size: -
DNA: TGTGCCAGCAGCCTAGCGGGAGTAGGAGAGCAGTACTTC
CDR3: CASSLAGVGEQYF

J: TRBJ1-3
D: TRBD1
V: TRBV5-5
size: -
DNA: TGTGCCAGCAGCCGGGGGGACAGCCCCGAAGTTAACACCATATATTTT
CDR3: CASSRGDSPEVNTIYF

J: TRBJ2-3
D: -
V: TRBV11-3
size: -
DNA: TGTGCCAGCAGCTTAGGAGACCCAGGTTATACGCAGTATTTT
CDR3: CASSLGDPGYTQYF

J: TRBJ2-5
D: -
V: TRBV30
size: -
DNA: TGTGCCTGGTCCAGTCCCCAAGAGACCCAGTACTTC
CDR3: CAWSSPQETQYF

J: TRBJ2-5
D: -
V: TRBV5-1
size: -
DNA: TGCGCCAGCAGCCCGTTACAGGGAAACCAAGAGACCCAGTACTTC
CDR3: CASSPLQGNQETQYF

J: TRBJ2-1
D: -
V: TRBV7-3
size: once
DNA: TGTGCCAGCAGCTTAACAGGTCCCTACAATGAGCAGTTCTTC
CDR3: CASSLTGPYNEQFF

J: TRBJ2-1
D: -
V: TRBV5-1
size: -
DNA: TGCGCCAGCAGCCCCGAGTCCTACAATGAGCAGTTCTTC
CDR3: CASSPESYNEQFF

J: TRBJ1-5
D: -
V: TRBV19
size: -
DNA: TGTGCCAGTAAGAAGCAACACACCGGGACGGGTAATCAGCCCCAGCATTTT
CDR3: CASKKQHTGTGNQPQHF

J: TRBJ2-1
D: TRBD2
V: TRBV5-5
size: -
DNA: TGTGCCAGCAGCTTGGCCGGGAGGCTAGTGACCAATGAGCAGTTCTTC
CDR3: CASSLAGRLVTNEQFF

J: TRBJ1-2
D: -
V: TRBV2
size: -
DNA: TGTGCCAGCAGTCTAGGACGGGGGGACAATGGCTACACCTTC
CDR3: CASSLGRGDNGYTF

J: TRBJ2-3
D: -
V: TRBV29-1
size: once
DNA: TGCAGCGTTGATACTAGAGCGGGCACAGATACGCAGTATTTT
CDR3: CSVDTRAGTDTQYF

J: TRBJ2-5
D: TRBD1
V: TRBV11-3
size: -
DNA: TGTGCCAGCAGCTTTCGGGGACAGGTAAAGCAAGAGACCCAGTACTTC
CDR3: CASSFRGQVKQETQYF

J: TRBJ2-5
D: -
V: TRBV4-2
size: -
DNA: TGTGCCAGCAGCCGAACCGACGGACCACAAGAGACCCAGTACTTC
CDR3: CASSRTDGPQETQYF

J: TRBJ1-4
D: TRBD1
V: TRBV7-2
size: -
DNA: TGTGCCAGCAGCCTTACAGGGGGCTGGAATGAAAAACTGTTTTTT
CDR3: CASSLTGGWNEKLFF

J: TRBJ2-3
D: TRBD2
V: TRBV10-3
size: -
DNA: TGTGCCATCAGCCCTAGCGGGAGCCCCTCAGATACGCAGTATTTT
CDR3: CAISPSGSPSDTQYF

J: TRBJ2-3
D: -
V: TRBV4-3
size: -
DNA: TGCGCCAGCAGCCAAGATGATACCAGGGAGTTAACAGATACGCAGTATTTT
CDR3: CASSQDDTRELTDTQYF

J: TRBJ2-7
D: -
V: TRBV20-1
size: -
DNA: TGCAGTGCCCCGCCCCCCTACGAGCAGTACTTC
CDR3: CSAPPPYEQYF

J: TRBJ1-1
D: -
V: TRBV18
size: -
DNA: TGTGCCAGCTCACCAACCACCGGAACTGAAGCTTTCTTT
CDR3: CASSPTTGTEAFF

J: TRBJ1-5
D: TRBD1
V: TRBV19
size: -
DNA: TGTGCCAGTAGTGGACAGGGCGGTCAGCCCCAGCATTTT
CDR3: CASSGQGGQPQHF